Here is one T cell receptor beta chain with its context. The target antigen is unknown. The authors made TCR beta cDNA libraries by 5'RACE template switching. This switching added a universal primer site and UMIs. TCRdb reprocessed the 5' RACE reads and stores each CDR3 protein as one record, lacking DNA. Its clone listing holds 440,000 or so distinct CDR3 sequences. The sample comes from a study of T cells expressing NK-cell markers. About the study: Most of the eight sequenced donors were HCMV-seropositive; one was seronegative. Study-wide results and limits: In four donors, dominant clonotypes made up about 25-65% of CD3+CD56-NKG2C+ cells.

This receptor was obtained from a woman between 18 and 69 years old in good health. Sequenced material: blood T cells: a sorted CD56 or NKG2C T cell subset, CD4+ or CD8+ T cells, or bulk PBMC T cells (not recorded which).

CDR3 amino acids: CASSPLRGMDTEAFF. The J gene is TRBJ1-1, the V gene TRBV14. The germline gives CDR1 SGHDN, CDR2 FVKESK. This CDR3 is built from 15 residues. Drawing the rest from reference TRBV14 and TRBJ1-1, the complete variable domain is EAGVTQFPSHSVIEKGQTVTLRCDPISGHDNLYWYRRVMGKEIKFLLHFVKESKQDESGMPNNRFLAERTGGTYSTLKVQPAELEDSGVYFCASSPLRGMDTEAFFGQGTRLTVV.